The source of this T cell receptor beta chain is a study of tumor-infiltrating lymphocytes in primary liver carcinoma. About the study: Subjects consisted of male and female patients aged 30 to 69 years. There were roughly 3.5 to 7.13 million productive TCRbeta reads per sample, a yield similar across tissue types.

Co-extraction of both nucleic acids (RNA and DNA) used about 17-31 mg of unsorted bulk tissue. Patients showed chronic HBV infection and an absence of prior treatment. Five discrete regions of every tumor underwent sampling. The investigators made TCR beta cDNA from around 530 ng total RNA, using a constant-region primer. It was through three nested multiplex PCR rounds of slightly modified ARM-PCR that TCR beta libraries arose. Use of TRBV1-TRBV30 forward primers with a C-beta reverse primer characterized the first two PCR rounds, which lasted approximately 11 cycles each. One entry per CDR3 protein results from TCRdb running MiXCR on the multiplex PCR reads. The sample contains 95,000 to 150,000 distinct CDR3 sequences, around 60% of which appear only once. This clonotype was detected a few times. CDR3 size: 14 residues. V lost 4 bases and J lost 0, with 6 bases in between.

V usage is TRBV12-3 or TRBV12-4 and J usage is TRBJ2-2; D is ambiguous. Sequences were obtained from liver tumor tissue from sampling region 1. The subset here: tumor region T1, superior pole. This clonotype was sampled from a woman aged 60-75 years with primary liver carcinoma and hepatitis B virus infection. The CDR3 DNA reads TGTGCCAGCAGTTCCAGTACGAACACCGGGGAGCTGTTTTTT. Residues: CASSSSTNTGELFF.